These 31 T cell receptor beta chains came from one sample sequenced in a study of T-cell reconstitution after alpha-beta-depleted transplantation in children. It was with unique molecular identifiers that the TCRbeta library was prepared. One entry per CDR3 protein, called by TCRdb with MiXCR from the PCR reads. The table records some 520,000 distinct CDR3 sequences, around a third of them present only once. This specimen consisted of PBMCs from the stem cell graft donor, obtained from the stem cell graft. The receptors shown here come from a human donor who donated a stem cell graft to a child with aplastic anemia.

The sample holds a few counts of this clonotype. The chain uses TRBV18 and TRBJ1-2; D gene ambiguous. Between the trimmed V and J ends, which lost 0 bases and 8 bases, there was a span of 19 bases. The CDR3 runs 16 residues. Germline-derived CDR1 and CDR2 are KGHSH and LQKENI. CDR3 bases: TGTGCCAGCTCACCACCACCGACAAACCGTATGGGGGGCTACACCTTC. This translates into CASSPPPTNRMGGYTF.

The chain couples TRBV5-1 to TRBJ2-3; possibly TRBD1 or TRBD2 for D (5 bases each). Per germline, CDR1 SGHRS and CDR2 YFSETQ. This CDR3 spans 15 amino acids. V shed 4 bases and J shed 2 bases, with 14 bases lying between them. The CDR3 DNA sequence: TGCGCCAGCAGCCCCGGGACGACCCTCACAGATACGCAGTATTTT. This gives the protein CASSPGTTLTDTQYF.

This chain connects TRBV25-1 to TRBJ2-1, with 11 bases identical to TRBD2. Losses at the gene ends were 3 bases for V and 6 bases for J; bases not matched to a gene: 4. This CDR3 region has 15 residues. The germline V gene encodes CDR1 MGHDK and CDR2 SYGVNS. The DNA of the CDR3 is TGTGCCAGCAGTGACCCGGGACTAGCGGTCAATGAGCAGTTCTTC. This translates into CASSDPGLAVNEQFF.

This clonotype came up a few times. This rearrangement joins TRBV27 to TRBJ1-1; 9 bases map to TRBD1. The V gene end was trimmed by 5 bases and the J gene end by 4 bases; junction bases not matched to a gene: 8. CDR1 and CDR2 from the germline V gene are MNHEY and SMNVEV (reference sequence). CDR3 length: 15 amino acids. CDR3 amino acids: CASSARQGVGTEAFF. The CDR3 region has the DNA TGTGCCAGCAGTGCAAGACAGGGGGTAGGCACTGAAGCTTTCTTT.

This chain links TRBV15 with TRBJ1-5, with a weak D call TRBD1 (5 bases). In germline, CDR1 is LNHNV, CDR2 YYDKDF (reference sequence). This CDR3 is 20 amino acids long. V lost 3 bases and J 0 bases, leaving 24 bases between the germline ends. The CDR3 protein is CATSRVRGTVSGYSNQPQHF. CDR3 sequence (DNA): TGTGCCACCAGCAGGGTAAGGGGCACGGTCTCGGGGTATAGCAATCAGCCCCAGCATTTT.

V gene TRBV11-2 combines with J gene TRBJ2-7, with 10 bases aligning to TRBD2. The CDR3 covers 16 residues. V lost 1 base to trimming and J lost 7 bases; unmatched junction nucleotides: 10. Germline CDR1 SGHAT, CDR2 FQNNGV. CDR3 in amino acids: CASSLVIGSGRWEQYF. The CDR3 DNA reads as TGTGCCAGCAGCTTAGTGATCGGTAGCGGGAGGTGGGAGCAGTACTTC.

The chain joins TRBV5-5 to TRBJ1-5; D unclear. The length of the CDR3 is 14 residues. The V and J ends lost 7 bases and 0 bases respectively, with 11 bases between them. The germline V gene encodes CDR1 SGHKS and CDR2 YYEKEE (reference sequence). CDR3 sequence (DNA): TGTGCCAGCGCACTGAGCATTAGCAATCAGCCCCAGCATTTT. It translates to CASALSISNQPQHF.

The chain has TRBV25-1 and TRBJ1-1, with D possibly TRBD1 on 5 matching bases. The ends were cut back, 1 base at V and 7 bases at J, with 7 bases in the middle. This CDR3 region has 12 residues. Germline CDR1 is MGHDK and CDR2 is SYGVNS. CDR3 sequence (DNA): TGTGCCAGCAGTGAATTGGGACTTGAAGCTTTCTTT. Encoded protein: CASSELGLEAFF.

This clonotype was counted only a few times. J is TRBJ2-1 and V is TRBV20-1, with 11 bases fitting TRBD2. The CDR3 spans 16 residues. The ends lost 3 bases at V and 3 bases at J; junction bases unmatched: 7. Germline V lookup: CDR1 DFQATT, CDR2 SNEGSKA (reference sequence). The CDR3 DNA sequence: TGCAGTGCTAGGGTTAGCGGGAGGGATCTCTACAATGAGCAGTTCTTC. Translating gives CSARVSGRDLYNEQFF.

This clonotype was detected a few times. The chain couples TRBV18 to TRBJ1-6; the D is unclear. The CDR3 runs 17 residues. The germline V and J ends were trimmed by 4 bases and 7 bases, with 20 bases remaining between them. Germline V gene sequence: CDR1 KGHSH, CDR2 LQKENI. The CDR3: CASSQNFGSSENSPLHF. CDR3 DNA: TGTGCCAGCTCACAAAATTTTGGGTCGAGCGAAAATTCACCCCTCCACTTT.

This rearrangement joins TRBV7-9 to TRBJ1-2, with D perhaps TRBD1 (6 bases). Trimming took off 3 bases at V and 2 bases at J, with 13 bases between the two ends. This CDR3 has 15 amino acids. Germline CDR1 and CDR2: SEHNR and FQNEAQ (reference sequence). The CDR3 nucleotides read TGTGCCAGCAGCTTTATAGGAGGGGGGAACTATGGCTACACCTTC. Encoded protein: CASSFIGGGNYGYTF.

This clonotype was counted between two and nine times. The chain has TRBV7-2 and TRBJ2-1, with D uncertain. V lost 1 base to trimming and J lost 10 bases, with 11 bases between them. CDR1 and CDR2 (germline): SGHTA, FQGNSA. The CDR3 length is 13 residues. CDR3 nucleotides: TGTGCCAGCAGCTTAGAGATCCTTGGGGAGCAGTTCTTC. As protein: CASSLEILGEQFF.

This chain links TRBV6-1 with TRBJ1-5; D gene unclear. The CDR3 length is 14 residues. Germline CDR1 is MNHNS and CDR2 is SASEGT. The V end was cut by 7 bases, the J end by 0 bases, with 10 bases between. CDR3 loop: CASILTGSNQPQHF. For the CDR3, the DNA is TGTGCCAGCATCCTAACGGGTAGCAATCAGCCCCAGCATTTT.

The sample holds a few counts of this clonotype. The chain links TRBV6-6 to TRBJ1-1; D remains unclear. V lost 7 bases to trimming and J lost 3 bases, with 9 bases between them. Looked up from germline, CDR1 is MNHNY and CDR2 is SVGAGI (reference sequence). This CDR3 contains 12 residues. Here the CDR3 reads CASTSGYTEAFF. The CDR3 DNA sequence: TGTGCCAGCACTTCGGGGTACACTGAAGCTTTCTTT.

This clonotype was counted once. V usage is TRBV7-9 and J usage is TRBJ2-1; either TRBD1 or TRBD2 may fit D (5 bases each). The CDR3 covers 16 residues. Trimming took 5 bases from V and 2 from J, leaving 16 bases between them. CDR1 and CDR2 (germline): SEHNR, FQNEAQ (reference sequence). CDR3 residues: CASSLTGGGPYNEQFF. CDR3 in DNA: TGTGCCAGCAGCCTTACAGGAGGTGGCCCCTACAATGAGCAGTTCTTC.

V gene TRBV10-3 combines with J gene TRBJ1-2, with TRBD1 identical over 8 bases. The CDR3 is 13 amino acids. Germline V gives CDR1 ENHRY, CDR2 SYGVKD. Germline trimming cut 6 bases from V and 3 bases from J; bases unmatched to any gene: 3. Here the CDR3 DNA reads TGTGCCATCAGCGCAGGGGGCTACTATGGCTACACCTTC. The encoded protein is CAISAGGYYGYTF.

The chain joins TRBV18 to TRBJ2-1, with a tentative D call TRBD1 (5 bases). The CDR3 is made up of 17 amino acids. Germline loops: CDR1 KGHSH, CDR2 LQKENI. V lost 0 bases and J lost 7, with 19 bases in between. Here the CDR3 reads CASSPPEAGNGRNEQFF. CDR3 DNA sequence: TGTGCCAGCTCACCACCCGAGGCAGGGAATGGTAGGAATGAGCAGTTCTTC.

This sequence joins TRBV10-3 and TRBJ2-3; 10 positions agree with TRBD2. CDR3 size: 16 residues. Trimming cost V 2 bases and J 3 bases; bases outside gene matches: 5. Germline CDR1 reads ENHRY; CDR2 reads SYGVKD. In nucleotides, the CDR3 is TGTGCCATCAGTGAGGAAGCTAGCGGGAGTACAGATACGCAGTATTTT. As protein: CAISEEASGSTDTQYF.

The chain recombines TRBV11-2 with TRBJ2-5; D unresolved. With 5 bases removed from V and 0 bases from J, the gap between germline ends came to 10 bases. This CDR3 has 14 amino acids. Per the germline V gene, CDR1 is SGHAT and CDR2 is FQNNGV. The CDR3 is CASSRTEYQETQYF. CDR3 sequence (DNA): TGTGCCAGCAGCCGTACAGAGTACCAAGAGACCCAGTACTTC.

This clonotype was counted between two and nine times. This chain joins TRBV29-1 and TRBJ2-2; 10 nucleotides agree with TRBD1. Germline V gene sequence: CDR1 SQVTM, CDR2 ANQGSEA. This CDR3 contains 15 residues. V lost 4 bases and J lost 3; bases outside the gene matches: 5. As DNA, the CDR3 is TGCAGCGTTGGGGGACAGGGGCGAGACACCGGGGAGCTGTTTTTT. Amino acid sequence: CSVGGQGRDTGELFF.

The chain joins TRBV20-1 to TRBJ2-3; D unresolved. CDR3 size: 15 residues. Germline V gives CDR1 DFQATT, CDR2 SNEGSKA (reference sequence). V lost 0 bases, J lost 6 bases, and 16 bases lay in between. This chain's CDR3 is CSARDPGRNADTQYF. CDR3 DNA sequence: TGCAGTGCTAGAGATCCTGGACGGAACGCTGATACGCAGTATTTT.

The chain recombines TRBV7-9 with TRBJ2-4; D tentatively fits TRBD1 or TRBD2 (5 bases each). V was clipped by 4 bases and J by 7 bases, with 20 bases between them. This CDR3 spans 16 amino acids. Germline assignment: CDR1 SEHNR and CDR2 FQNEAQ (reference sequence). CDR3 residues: CASSSFNSDRGNIQYF. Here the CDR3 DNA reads TGTGCCAGCAGCTCCTTTAACTCCGACAGAGGGAACATTCAGTACTTC.

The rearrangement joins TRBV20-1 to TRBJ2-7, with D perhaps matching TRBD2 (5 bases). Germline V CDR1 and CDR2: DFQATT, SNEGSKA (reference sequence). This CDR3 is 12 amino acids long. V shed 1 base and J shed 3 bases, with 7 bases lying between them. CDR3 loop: CSARATSYEQYF. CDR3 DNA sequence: TGCAGTGCTAGAGCTACTAGCTACGAGCAGTACTTC.

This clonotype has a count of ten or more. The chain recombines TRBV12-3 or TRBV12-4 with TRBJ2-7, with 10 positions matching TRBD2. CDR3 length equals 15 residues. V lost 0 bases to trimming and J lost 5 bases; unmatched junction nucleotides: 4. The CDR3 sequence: CASSLASGRNDEQYF. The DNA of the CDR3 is TGTGCCAGCAGTTTAGCTAGCGGGAGGAATGACGAGCAGTACTTC.

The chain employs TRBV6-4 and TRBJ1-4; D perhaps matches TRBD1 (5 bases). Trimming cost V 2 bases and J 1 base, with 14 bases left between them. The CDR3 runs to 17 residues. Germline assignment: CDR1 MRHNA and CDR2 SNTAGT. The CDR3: CASSDPERGGTNEKLFF. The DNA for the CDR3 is TGTGCCAGCAGTGACCCTGAGAGGGGTGGAACTAATGAAAAACTGTTTTTT.

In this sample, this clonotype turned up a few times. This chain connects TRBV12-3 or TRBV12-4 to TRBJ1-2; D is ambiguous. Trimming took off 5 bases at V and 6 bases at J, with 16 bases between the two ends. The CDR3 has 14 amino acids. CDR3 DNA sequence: TGTGCCAGCAGTCGCTCGGGCCCCTTGAATGGCTACACCTTC. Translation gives CASSRSGPLNGYTF.

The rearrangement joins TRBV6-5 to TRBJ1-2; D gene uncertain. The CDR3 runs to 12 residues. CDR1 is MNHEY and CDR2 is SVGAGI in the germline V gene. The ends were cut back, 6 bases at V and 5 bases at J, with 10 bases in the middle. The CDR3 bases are TGTGCCAGCAGGGGCAAGGGTTATGGCTACACCTTC. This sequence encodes CASRGKGYGYTF.

CDR3 loop: CSARDLGGVEGFEQFF. The CDR3 bases are TGCAGTGCTAGAGATCTGGGCGGTGTAGAAGGATTTGAGCAGTTCTTC. V usage is TRBV20-1 and J usage is TRBJ2-1; D remains ambiguous. Germline-derived CDR1 and CDR2 are DFQATT and SNEGSKA (reference sequence). There are 16 residues in the CDR3. Trimming removed 0 bases at V and 9 bases at J, with 21 bases between.

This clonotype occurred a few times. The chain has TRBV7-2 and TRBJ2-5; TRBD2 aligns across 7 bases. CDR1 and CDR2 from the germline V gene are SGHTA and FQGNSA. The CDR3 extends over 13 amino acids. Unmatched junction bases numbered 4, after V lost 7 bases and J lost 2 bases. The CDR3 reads CASKGREQETQYF. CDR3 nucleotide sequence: TGTGCCAGCAAAGGGAGGGAACAAGAGACCCAGTACTTC.

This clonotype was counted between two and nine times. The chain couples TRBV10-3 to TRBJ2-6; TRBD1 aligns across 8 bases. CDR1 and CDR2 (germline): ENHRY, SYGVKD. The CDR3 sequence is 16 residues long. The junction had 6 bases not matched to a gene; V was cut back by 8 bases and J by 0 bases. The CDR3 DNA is TGTGCCATCGGGACAGGAGCCCTCTCTGGGGCCAACGTCCTGACTTTC. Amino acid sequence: CAIGTGALSGANVLTF.

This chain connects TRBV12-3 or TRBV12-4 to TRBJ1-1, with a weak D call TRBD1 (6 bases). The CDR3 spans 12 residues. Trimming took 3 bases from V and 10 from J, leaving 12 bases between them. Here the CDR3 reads CASSFIGGAAFF. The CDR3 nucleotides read TGTGCCAGCAGTTTTATCGGGGGCGCAGCTTTCTTT.